Sequencing of this T cell receptor beta chain was carried out in a study of blood T cell repertoires in COVID-19. The length of the CDR3 is 12 residues. Trimming removed 6 bases at V and 5 bases at J, with 11 bases between. Germline V CDR1 and CDR2: DFQATT, SNEGSKA (reference sequence). Per the study methods: Reference gene primer amplification in the assay estimated nucleated cell counts. The protocol was immunoSEQ multiplex PCR, while the TCRdb copy is restricted to in-frame clones and leaves out a portion. The V and J calls and clone size come from that table; D and trimming were worked out from the DNA. The table shows approximately 200,000 clones, with 65% to 85% occurring only once. Comment on this clone: Additional DNA sequences in this sample encode the identical CDR3.

This clonotype was sampled from a woman aged 55-75 years with acute or convalescent COVID-19. The chain links TRBV20-1 to TRBJ2-1; no clear D gene. Sequenced sample: peripheral blood. CDR3 protein: CSASLVHNEQFF. Written as DNA, the CDR3 is TGCAGTGCCAGTTTAGTTCACAATGAGCAGTTCTTC.